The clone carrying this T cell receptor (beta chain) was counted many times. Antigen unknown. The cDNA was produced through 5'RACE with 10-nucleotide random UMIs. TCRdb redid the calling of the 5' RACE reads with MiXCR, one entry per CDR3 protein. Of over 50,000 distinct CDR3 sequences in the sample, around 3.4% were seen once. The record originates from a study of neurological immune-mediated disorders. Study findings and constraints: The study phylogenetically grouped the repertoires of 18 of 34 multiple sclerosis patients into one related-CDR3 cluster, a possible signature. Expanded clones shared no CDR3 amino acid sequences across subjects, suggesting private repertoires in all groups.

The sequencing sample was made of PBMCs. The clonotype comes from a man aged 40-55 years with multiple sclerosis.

The CDR3 reads CASSLGGGTYEQYF. CDR3 sequence (DNA): TGTGCCAGCAGTTTGGGCGGGGGGACCTACGAGCAGTACTTC. The chain carries TRBV12-3 or TRBV12-4 and TRBJ2-7; 8 positions match TRBD2. J gave up 2 bases and V 3 bases, and 3 bases lay outside the gene matches. The CDR3 is 14 residues long.